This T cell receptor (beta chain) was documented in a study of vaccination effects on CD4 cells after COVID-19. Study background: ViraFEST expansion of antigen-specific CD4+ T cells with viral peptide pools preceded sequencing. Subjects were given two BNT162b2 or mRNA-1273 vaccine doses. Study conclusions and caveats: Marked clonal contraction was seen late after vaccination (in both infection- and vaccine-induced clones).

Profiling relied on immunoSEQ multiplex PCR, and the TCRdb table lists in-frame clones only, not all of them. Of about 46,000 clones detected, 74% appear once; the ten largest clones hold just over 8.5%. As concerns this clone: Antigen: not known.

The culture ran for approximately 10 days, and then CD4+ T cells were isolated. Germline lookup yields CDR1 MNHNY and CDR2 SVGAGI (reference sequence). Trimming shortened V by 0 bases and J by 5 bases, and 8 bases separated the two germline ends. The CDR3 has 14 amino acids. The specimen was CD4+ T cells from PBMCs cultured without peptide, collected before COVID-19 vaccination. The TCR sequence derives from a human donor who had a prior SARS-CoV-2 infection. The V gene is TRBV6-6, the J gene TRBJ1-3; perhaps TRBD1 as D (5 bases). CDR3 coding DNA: TGTGCCAGCAGTTACTCAGGGGACCGAAACACCATATATTTT. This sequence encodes CASSYSGDRNTIYF.